The clone carrying this T cell receptor (beta chain) was recorded a few times. Original analysis: Amplification with reference gene primers provided the estimates of nucleated cell counts. The assay was immunoSEQ multiplex PCR, and TCRdb's table has in-frame clones only and misses some. V and J calls and clone size are as listed in that table; D and trimming were resolved from the DNA. Of about 360,000 clones in the sample, about 89% were seen once. The study recruited people aged 18 to 89 years across more than 20 US areas. The CDR3 is 15 amino acids. The V gene's germline CDR1 is SGDLS and CDR2 YYNGEE. With V trimmed by 2 bases and J by 7 bases, 6 bases remained unmatched. The data are from a study of blood T cell repertoires in COVID-19. Looking at the study overall: Donors of Cohort 3 who recovered were those that had two negative PCRs, clearance, or symptom resolution.

The genes are TRBV9 and TRBJ1-6; TRBD1 matches at 7 bases. The receptor comes from a man aged 40-49 years in a cohort exposed to, infected with or recovered from COVID-19 (not recorded which). Material for sequencing was PBMCs or T cells enriched from blood (not recorded which). This CDR3 reads CASSVQGVFNSPLHF. In nucleotides, the CDR3 is TGTGCCAGCAGCGTCCAGGGGGTCTTCAATTCACCCCTCCACTTT.